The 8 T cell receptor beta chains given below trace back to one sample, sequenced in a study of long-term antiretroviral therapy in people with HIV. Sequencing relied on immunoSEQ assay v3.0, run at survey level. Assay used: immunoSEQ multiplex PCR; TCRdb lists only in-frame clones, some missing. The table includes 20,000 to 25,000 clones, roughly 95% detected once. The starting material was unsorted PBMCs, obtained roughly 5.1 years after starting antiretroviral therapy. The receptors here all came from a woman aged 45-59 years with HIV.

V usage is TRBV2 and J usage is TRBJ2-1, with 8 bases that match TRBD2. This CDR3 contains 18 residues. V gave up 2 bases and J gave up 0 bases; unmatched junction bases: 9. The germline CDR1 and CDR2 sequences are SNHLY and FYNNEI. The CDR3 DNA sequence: TGTGCCAGCAGTGAATTAAGAATAAGCGGGAGCTCCTACAATGAGCAGTTCTTC. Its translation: CASSELRISGSSYNEQFF.

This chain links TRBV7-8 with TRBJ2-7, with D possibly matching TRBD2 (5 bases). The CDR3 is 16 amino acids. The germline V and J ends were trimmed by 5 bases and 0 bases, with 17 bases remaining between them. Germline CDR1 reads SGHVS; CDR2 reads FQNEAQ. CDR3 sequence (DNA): TGTGCCAGCAGCCAGACCACCCCGACTACCTCCTACGAGCAGTACTTC. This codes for CASSQTTPTTSYEQYF.

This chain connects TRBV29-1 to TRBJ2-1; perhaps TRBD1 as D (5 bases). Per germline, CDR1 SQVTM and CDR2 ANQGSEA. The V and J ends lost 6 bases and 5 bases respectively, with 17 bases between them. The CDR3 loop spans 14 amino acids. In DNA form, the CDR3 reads TGCAGCGTAGTGACAGCCGTCTTAAACAATGAGCAGTTCTTC. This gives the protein CSVVTAVLNNEQFF.

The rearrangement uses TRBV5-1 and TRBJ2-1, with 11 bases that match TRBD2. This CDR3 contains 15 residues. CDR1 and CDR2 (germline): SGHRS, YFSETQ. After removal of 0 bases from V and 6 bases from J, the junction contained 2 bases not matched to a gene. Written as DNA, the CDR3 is TGCGCCAGCAGCTTGGGACTAGCGGGATTCAATGAGCAGTTCTTC. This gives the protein CASSLGLAGFNEQFF.

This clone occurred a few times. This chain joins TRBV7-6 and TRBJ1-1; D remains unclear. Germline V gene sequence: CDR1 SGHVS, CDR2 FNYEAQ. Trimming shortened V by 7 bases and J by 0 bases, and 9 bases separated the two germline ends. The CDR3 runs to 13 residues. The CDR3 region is CASTRAMNTEAFF. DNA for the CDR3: TGTGCCAGCACGAGGGCTATGAACACTGAAGCTTTCTTT.

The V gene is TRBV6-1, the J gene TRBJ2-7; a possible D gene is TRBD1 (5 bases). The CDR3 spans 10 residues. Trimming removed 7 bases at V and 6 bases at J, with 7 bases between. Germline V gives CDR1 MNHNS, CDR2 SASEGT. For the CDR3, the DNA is TGTGCCAGCAAGGGGCGCGAGCAGTACTTC. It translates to CASKGREQYF.

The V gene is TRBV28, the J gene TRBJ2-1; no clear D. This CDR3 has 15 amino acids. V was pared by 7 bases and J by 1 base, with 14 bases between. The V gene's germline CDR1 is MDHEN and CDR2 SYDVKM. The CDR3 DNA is TGTGCCAGCACCGCGCCTCTGGGGTCCTACAATGAGCAGTTCTTC. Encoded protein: CASTAPLGSYNEQFF.

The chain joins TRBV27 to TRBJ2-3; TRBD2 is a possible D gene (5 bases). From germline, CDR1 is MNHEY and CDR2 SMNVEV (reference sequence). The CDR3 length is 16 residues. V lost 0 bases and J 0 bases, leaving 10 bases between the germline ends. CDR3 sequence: CASSLSAVTSTDTQYF. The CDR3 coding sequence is TGTGCCAGCAGTTTATCAGCGGTAACTAGCACAGATACGCAGTATTTT.